The sequence of this T cell receptor beta chain was determined in a study of blood T cells in healthy people across ages. Looking at the study overall: About one barcoded TCR beta cDNA was captured per two T cells. Findings of the study overall: Diversity of TCR beta per million T cells declined in a roughly linear way with age.

Note on this clonotype: Its matching antigen is unknown.

Combining a sample-barcoded 5' primer with a J-beta primer mix, a second PCR ran for about 7 to 11 cycles. From each sample, at least 2.5 million paired-end reads containing CDR3 were obtained. A single record per CDR3 protein comes from TCRdb applying MiXCR to the 5' RACE reads. Of about 1.4 million distinct CDR3 sequences in the sample, approximately 59% are singletons; the top ten hold 5% to 7%. This CDR3 is 15 amino acids long. The V end lost 2 bases, the J end lost 5 bases, and 18 bases lay between the germline ends. The germline CDR1 and CDR2 sequences are DFQATT and SNEGSKA (reference sequence).

The receptor was derived from a man between 18 and 35 years old in good health. The V call is TRBV20-1, the J call TRBJ1-2, with D unclear. The sample consisted of blood. The CDR3 loop reads CSARYEGPAGYGYTF. For the CDR3, the DNA is TGCAGTGCTAGATACGAAGGCCCAGCTGGATATGGCTACACCTTC.